Below, 32 T cell receptor beta chains from the same sample are listed, as sequenced in a study of early T cells in non-severe SARS-CoV-2 infection (dated by TCRdb to about 2021). The library was obtained by 5' RACE. TCRdb shows the sequencer as NextSeq 500. Clones were called with MiXCR by TCRdb after fastp trimmed the public reads at Q25, and only in-frame beta chains were retained. Rows are combined by CDR3 protein, so each entry shows the most common genes and DNA. The sample has around 61,000 distinct CDR3 sequences on record, 10% to 13% of them singletons. The ten largest clones take up more than 1.5% of the sample. Input material: whole blood. The receptors stem from an adult who was a healthcare worker with PCR-confirmed SARS-CoV-2 infection or an uninfected control (not recorded which).

This clonotype was seen at least ten times. The chain combines TRBV10-1 with TRBJ2-7; a weak D match, TRBD1 (6 bases). The CDR3 runs to 13 residues. Per the germline V gene, CDR1 is WNHNN and CDR2 is SYGVQD (reference sequence). Trimming pared 2 bases from V and 4 bases from J, leaving 9 bases between. The CDR3 reads CASSEGTSYEQYF. In DNA form, the CDR3 reads TGCGCCAGCAGTGAGGGGACAAGTTACGAGCAGTACTTC.

J is TRBJ2-7 and V is TRBV12-3 or TRBV12-4; 10 bases match TRBD1. The CDR3 loop spans 12 amino acids. J lost 5 bases, V lost 7 bases, and 2 bases had no gene match. This CDR3 is CASKTGGNEQYF. The CDR3 DNA sequence: TGTGCCAGCAAGACAGGGGGCAACGAGCAGTACTTC.

This chain joins TRBV6-6 and TRBJ2-3; weak D call: TRBD1 (6 bases). CDR1 is MNHNY, CDR2 SVGAGI, per germline (reference sequence). This CDR3 has 16 residues. V was shortened by 7 bases and J by 2 bases, with 19 bases between the two germline ends. CDR3 nucleotides: TGTGCCAGCATCCTGGGGGCCTGGGGAAACACAGATACGCAGTATTTT. This sequence encodes CASILGAWGNTDTQYF.

This clonotype was observed a few times. This chain connects TRBV29-1 to TRBJ2-3; D not certain. V was cut by 3 bases and J by 7 bases, with 8 bases left in between. Germline CDR1 SQVTM, CDR2 ANQGSEA. This CDR3 has 11 residues. CDR3 nucleotide sequence: TGCAGCGTTGAGGAGTTTAATACGCAGTATTTT. Amino acids: CSVEEFNTQYF.

In its sample, this clonotype was seen many times. The chain links TRBV15 to TRBJ1-3; no definite D call. V was cut by 4 bases and J by 3 bases, with 4 bases left in between. The germline V gene has CDR1 LNHNV and CDR2 YYDKDF (reference sequence). The CDR3 is 12 amino acids. The CDR3 region has the DNA TGTGCCACCAGCATAGGTGGAAACACCATATATTTT. Translation: CATSIGGNTIYF.

A few counts support this clonotype. The rearrangement uses TRBV11-2 and TRBJ1-1; 10 bases fit TRBD1. This CDR3 spans 17 amino acids. Germline values: CDR1 SGHAT, CDR2 FQNNGV. Unmatched junction bases numbered 12, after V lost 6 bases and J lost 2 bases. CDR3 loop: CASRQTGTGVTNTEAFF. As DNA, the CDR3 is TGTGCCAGCAGGCAGACCGGGACAGGGGTTACTAACACTGAAGCTTTCTTT. The variable domain in full, with the rest retrieved from reference TRBV11-2 and TRBJ1-1, is EAGVAQSPRYKIIEKRQSVAFWCNPISGHATLYWYQQILGQGPKLLIQFQNNGVVDDSQLPKDRFSAERLKGVDSTLKIQPAKLEDSAVYLCASRQTGTGVTNTEAFFGQGTRLTVV.

This clonotype was counted ten times or more. V is TRBV5-1 and J is TRBJ2-3; 7 bases fit TRBD1. The CDR3 spans 13 residues. Trimming removed 6 bases from V and 3 bases from J; junction bases left unmatched: 4. Germline loops: CDR1 SGHRS, CDR2 YFSETQ. CDR3 nucleotide sequence: TGCGCCAGCATGGGACAGAGAACAGATACGCAGTATTTT. Translating it yields CASMGQRTDTQYF.

By share of the sample, this clonotype is medium-sized (0.01 to 0.1%). This chain connects TRBV7-8 to TRBJ2-7; 8 positions match TRBD1. The germline gives CDR1 SGHVS, CDR2 FQNEAQ. The CDR3 length is 15 residues. Trimming cost V 5 bases and J 1 base; bases outside gene matches: 7. The CDR3 loop is CASSPGQGPSYEQYF. The CDR3 region has the DNA TGTGCCAGCAGCCCCGGACAGGGCCCGTCCTACGAGCAGTACTTC.

The chain couples TRBV2 to TRBJ1-2; D is unresolved. Germline V gene lookup returns CDR1 SNHLY and CDR2 FYNNEI. Trimming removed 1 base at V and 5 bases at J, with 2 bases between. This CDR3 spans 11 amino acids. As DNA, the CDR3 is TGTGCCAGCAGTGAAGGGTATGGCTACACCTTC. This encodes CASSEGYGYTF.

This clonotype was recorded many times. The V gene is TRBV28, the J gene TRBJ1-2; D is undetermined. Germline loops: CDR1 MDHEN, CDR2 SYDVKM. This CDR3 spans 12 amino acids. The V end lost 3 bases, the J end lost 2 bases, and 4 bases lay between the germline ends. The CDR3 nucleotides read TGTGCCAGCAGTTTCCAGAACTATGGCTACACCTTC. Amino acid sequence: CASSFQNYGYTF.

The rearrangement joins TRBV18 to TRBJ2-1; 7 positions agree with TRBD1. V shed 4 bases, J shed 7 bases, and the junction held 13 bases outside the gene matches. Looked up from germline, CDR1 is KGHSH and CDR2 is LQKENI. CDR3 length: 16 amino acids. The CDR3 is CASSLLPGQNTNEQFF. The CDR3 DNA reads TGTGCCAGCTCACTGCTACCGGGACAGAACACTAATGAGCAGTTCTTC.

Many counts were recorded for this clonotype. The chain is built from TRBV29-1 and TRBJ2-2; 8 bases agree with TRBD2. V lost 6 bases to trimming and J lost 2 bases; unmatched junction nucleotides: 5. CDR3 size: 14 residues. Per germline, CDR1 SQVTM and CDR2 ANQGSEA. CDR3 loop: CSVAGLDNTGELFF. The CDR3 DNA reads TGCAGCGTGGCGGGACTAGATAACACCGGGGAGCTGTTTTTT.

Many counts were recorded for this clonotype. The CDR3 loop reads CASSYPWDLGGEKLFF. The CDR3 coding sequence is TGTGCCAGCAGTTACCCGTGGGACCTCGGCGGGGAAAAACTGTTTTTT. The chain employs TRBV6-6 and TRBJ1-4; perhaps TRBD1 as D (5 bases). The CDR3 runs 16 residues. Trimming removed 2 bases from V and 8 bases from J, with 18 bases in between. The V gene's germline CDR1 is MNHNY and CDR2 SVGAGI (reference sequence).

As DNA, the CDR3 is TGTGCCAGCAGACAGGGGGCAACAGATACGCAGTATTTT. It is translated as CASRQGATDTQYF. This chain connects TRBV7-9 to TRBJ2-3, with TRBD1 matching 9 bases. V lost 6 bases, J lost 3 bases, and 1 base stayed unmatched. Germline V gene data show CDR1 as SEHNR and CDR2 as FQNEAQ (reference sequence). The length of the CDR3 is 13 residues.

The chain recombines TRBV7-2 with TRBJ2-6; no definite D call. Germline CDR1 is SGHTA and CDR2 is FQGNSA. The V and J ends lost 5 bases and 0 bases respectively, with 8 bases between them. The CDR3 is made up of 15 amino acids. The CDR3 reads CASSESPSGANVLTF. The DNA of the CDR3 is TGTGCCAGCAGCGAGAGCCCCTCTGGGGCCAACGTCCTGACTTTC.

V is TRBV7-9 and J is TRBJ1-4, with D possibly being TRBD1 (6 bases). Between the trimmed V and J ends, which lost 6 bases and 8 bases, there was a span of 10 bases. The CDR3 is made up of 12 amino acids. Germline V gene sequence: CDR1 SEHNR, CDR2 FQNEAQ (reference sequence). In nucleotides, the CDR3 is TGTGCCAGCAGGGACAGCCCGGAAAAACTGTTTTTT. This sequence encodes CASRDSPEKLFF.

In this sample, this clonotype turned up many times. The chain has TRBV7-3 and TRBJ2-2; D call uncertain. Trimming took 3 bases from V and 1 from J, leaving 6 bases between them. The CDR3 spans 14 residues. Germline V CDR1 and CDR2: SGHTA, FQGTGA. CDR3 bases: TGTGCCAGCAGCTTTAGAGGGAACACCGGGGAGCTGTTTTTT. This codes for CASSFRGNTGELFF.

The sample holds a few counts of this clonotype. This rearrangement joins TRBV20-1 to TRBJ1-5; a weak D match, TRBD1 (5 bases). Trimming took off 6 bases at V and 4 bases at J, with 13 bases between the two ends. The CDR3 consists of 13 residues. Looked up from germline, CDR1 is DFQATT and CDR2 is SNEGSKA (reference sequence). The DNA of the CDR3 is TGCAGTGCCCGAGGGACGGAGAATCAGCCCCAGCATTTT. Translated, it gives CSARGTENQPQHF.

This clonotype was picked up a small number of times. This chain links TRBV5-8 with TRBJ1-5; D gene uncertain. V was cut by 4 bases and J by 11 bases, with 7 bases left in between. Germline values: CDR1 SGHTS, CDR2 YDEGEE. CDR3 length: 10 residues. The CDR3: CASSLGTQHF. In nucleotides, the CDR3 is TGTGCCAGCAGCCTGGGGACCCAGCATTTT.

This clonotype was recorded many times. As DNA, the CDR3 is TGTGCCAGCAGCGTAGCCGTAGGAGGGCACACAGATACGCAGTATTTT. Protein product: CASSVAVGGHTDTQYF. This rearrangement joins TRBV9 to TRBJ2-3; weak D call: TRBD2 (6 bases). Trimming pared 0 bases from V and 2 bases from J, leaving 13 bases between. Germline V gene data show CDR1 as SGDLS and CDR2 as YYNGEE. This CDR3 comprises 16 residues.

This clonotype was seen ten or more times. The chain is built from TRBV6-5 and TRBJ2-3; 9 bases map to TRBD2. The V gene's germline CDR1 is MNHEY and CDR2 SVGAGI. The CDR3 totals 18 residues. With V trimmed by 2 bases and J by 2 bases, 11 bases remained unmatched. CDR3 nucleotide sequence: TGTGCCAGCAGTTACAGACGCGCTAGCGGGGCTGACACAGATACGCAGTATTTT. Amino acids: CASSYRRASGADTDTQYF.

This clonotype was recorded many times. The V and J genes are TRBV12-3 or TRBV12-4 and TRBJ2-1, with TRBD2 identical over 8 bases. Losses at the gene ends were 3 bases for V and 0 bases for J; bases not matched to a gene: 4. The CDR3 runs to 16 residues. The CDR3 protein is CASSFLAGSSYNEQFF. CDR3 nucleotide sequence: TGTGCCAGCAGTTTCTTAGCGGGGAGCTCCTACAATGAGCAGTTCTTC.

This clonotype has a handful of counts. The rearrangement links TRBV5-1 to TRBJ2-7; weak D call: TRBD2 (5 bases). The ends were cut back, 4 bases at V and 3 bases at J, with 5 bases in the middle. The CDR3 runs 11 residues. The germline CDR1 and CDR2 sequences are SGHRS and YFSETQ. The CDR3 reads CASSRDYEQYF. The DNA of the CDR3 is TGCGCCAGCAGCCGGGACTACGAGCAGTACTTC.

This clonotype was detected only a few times. V is TRBV12-3 or TRBV12-4 and J is TRBJ2-3; TRBD2 matches at 9 bases. The J segment lost 4 bases and the V segment lost 7 bases, leaving 12 bases of the junction unmatched. The CDR3 is made up of 16 amino acids. The CDR3 coding sequence is TGTGCCAGCACCCGCGGGGCGGGGGGGGCGGCAGATACGCAGTATTTT. It translates to CASTRGAGGAADTQYF.

The chain combines TRBV9 with TRBJ1-1; unclear D gene. This CDR3 has 15 amino acids. Germline V gene sequence: CDR1 SGDLS, CDR2 YYNGEE. Trimming removed 2 bases at V and 1 base at J, with 12 bases between. The CDR3 coding sequence is TGTGCCAGCAGCGTCAACTCCTGGTCGAACACTGAAGCTTTCTTT. Translation: CASSVNSWSNTEAFF.

With respect to this clonotype: A read error is possible here, since a much larger clone lies one base away. The chain links TRBV30 to TRBJ2-6; weak D call: TRBD1 (5 bases). Germline CDR1 GTSNPN, CDR2 SVGIG (reference sequence). CDR3 length equals 14 residues. For the CDR3, the DNA is TGTGCCTGGATGACGACAGCTGGGGTCAACGTCCTGACTTTC. This encodes CAWMTTAGVNVLTF.

This clonotype was picked up a small number of times. The chain couples TRBV20-1 to TRBJ1-6; TRBD1 matches 8 bases. Per germline, CDR1 DFQATT and CDR2 SNEGSKA (reference sequence). This CDR3 contains 16 residues. V trimming: 0 bases; J trimming: 10 bases; junction bases outside the gene matches: 11. This CDR3 is CSARDRGRGPMSPLHF. CDR3 DNA: TGCAGTGCTAGAGATCGTGGCAGGGGGCCAATGTCACCCCTCCACTTT.

This clonotype was detected a few times. The V call is TRBV13, the J call TRBJ1-2; D possibly corresponds to TRBD1 (5 bases). CDR1 and CDR2 from the germline V gene are PRHDT and FYEKMQ (reference sequence). The germline V and J ends were trimmed by 2 bases and 4 bases, with 11 bases remaining between them. This CDR3 spans 14 amino acids. The CDR3 protein is CASSLKAGPYGYTF. In DNA, the CDR3 is TGTGCCAGCAGCTTAAAGGCAGGGCCCTATGGCTACACCTTC.

This clonotype has a count of ten or more. The chain links TRBV12-3 or TRBV12-4 to TRBJ1-3, with a weak D call TRBD1 (6 bases). The CDR3 sequence is 17 residues long. V lost 5 bases and J lost 1, with 18 bases in between. CDR3 DNA sequence: TGTGCCAGCAGTCCAACCCTGAGGGACACTTCTGGAAACACCATATATTTT. Encoded protein: CASSPTLRDTSGNTIYF.

The J gene is TRBJ2-5, the V gene TRBV6-2 or TRBV6-3, with TRBD1 as a possible D gene (5 bases). Germline V CDR1 and CDR2: MNHEY, SVGEGT. This CDR3 spans 13 amino acids. Trimming took off 5 bases at V and 3 bases at J, with 10 bases between the two ends. The CDR3 bases are TGTGCCAGCAGTCAACAGGAGAAAGAGACCCAGTACTTC. This translates into CASSQQEKETQYF.

At least ten counts were recorded for this clonotype. V and J are TRBV5-1 and TRBJ1-5; possibly TRBD1 for D (5 bases). The CDR3 spans 17 residues. Trimming pared 2 bases from V and 0 bases from J, leaving 15 bases between. The V gene's germline CDR1 is SGHRS and CDR2 YFSETQ. The CDR3 sequence: CASSLFLPGSSNQPQHF. The CDR3, as DNA: TGCGCCAGCAGCTTATTCCTACCAGGGAGTAGCAATCAGCCCCAGCATTTT.

This clonotype was recorded at least ten times. J is TRBJ1-4 and V is TRBV29-1; perhaps TRBD1 as D (6 bases). V was cut by 7 bases and J by 7 bases, with 19 bases left in between. The CDR3 sequence is 14 residues long. CDR1 is SQVTM and CDR2 is ANQGSEA in the germline V gene. CDR3 nucleotide sequence: TGCAGCGCCTCGCCCAGGGGAATTGGTGAAAAACTGTTTTTT. Protein: CSASPRGIGEKLFF.